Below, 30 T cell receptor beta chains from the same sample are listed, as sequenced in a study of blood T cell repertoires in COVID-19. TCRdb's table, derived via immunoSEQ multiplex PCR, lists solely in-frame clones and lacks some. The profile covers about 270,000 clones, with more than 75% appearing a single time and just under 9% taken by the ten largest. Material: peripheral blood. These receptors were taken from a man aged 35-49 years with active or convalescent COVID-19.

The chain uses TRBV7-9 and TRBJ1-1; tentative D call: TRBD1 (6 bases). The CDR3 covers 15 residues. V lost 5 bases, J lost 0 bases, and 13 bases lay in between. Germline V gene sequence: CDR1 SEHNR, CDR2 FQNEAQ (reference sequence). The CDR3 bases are TGTGCCAGCAGCCTCTCCACAGGGTTGAACACTGAAGCTTTCTTT. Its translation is CASSLSTGLNTEAFF.

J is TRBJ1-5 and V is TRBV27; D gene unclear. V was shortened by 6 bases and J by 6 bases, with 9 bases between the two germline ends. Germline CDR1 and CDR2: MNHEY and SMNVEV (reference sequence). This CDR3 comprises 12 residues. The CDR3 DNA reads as TGTGCCAGCAGGGTCTTGAGTCAGCCCCAGCATTTT. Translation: CASRVLSQPQHF.

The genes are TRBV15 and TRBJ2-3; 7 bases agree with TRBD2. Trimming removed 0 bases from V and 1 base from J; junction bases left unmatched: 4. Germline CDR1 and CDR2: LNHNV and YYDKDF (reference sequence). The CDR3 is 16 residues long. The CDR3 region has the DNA TGTGCCACCAGCAGAGATATGGCGGGAGGCACAGATACGCAGTATTTT. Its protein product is CATSRDMAGGTDTQYF.

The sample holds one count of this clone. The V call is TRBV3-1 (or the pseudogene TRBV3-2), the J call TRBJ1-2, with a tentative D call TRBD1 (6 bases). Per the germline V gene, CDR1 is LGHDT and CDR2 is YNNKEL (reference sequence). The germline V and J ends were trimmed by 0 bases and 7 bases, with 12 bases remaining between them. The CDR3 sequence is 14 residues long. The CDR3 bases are TGTGCCAGCAGCCAAGATCAGGGGCCGGGTGGCTACACCTTC. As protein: CASSQDQGPGGYTF.

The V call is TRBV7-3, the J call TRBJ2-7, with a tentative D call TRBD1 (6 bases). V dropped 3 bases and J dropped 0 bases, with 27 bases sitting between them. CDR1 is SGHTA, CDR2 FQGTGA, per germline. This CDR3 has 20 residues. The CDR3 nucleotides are TGTGCCAGCAGCTTTGCGCCCCTTCTCTACAGGGTGCTTCCCTCCTACGAGCAGTACTTC. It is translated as CASSFAPLLYRVLPSYEQYF.

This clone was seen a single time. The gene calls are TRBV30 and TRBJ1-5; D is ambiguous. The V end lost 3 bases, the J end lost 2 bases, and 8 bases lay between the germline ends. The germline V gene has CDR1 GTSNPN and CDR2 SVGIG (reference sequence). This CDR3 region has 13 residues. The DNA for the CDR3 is TGTGCCTGGAGGCTGGAGGGCAATCAGCCCCAGCATTTT. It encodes CAWRLEGNQPQHF.

DNA of the CDR3: TGTGCCAGCAGTTTAGGGCAGCGGGGAAGGTTTAGGGAGTATTTT. The encoded protein is CASSLGQRGRFREYF. The rearrangement joins TRBV28 to TRBJ2-3, with TRBD2 matching 7 bases. Germline V gives CDR1 MDHEN, CDR2 SYDVKM. The V and J ends lost 2 bases and 13 bases, in that order; junction bases with no gene match: 15. The CDR3 totals 15 residues. Based on the CDR3 plus reference TRBV28 and TRBJ2-3, the full variable domain is DVKVTQSSRYLVKRTGEKVFLECVQDMDHENMFWYRQDPGLGLRLIYFSYDVKMKEKGDIPEGYSVSREKKERFSLILESASTNQTSMYLCASSLGQRGRFREYFGPGTRLTVL.

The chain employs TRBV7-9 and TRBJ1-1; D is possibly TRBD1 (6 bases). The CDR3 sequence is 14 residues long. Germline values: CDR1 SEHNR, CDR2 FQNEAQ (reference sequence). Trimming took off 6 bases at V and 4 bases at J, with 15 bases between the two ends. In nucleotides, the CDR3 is TGTGCCAGCAGTACTATACAGGGCCCCACTGAAGCTTTCTTT. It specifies CASSTIQGPTEAFF. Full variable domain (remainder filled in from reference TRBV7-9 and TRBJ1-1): DTGVSQNPRHKITKRGQNVTFRCDPISEHNRLYWYRQTLGQGPEFLTYFQNEAQLEKSRLLSDRFSAERPKGSFSTLEIQRTEQGDSAMYLCASSTIQGPTEAFFGQGTRLTVV.

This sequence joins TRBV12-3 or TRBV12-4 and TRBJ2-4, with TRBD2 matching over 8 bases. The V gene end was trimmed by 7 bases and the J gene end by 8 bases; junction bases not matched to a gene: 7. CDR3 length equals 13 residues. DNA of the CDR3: TGTGCCAGCATCGGGGACGGGGGGGACATTCAGTACTTC. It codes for CASIGDGGDIQYF.

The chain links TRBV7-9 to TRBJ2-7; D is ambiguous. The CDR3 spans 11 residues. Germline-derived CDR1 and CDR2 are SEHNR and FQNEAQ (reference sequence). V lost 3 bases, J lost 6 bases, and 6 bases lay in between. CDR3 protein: CASSFGAEQYF. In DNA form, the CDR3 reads TGTGCCAGCAGCTTCGGAGCCGAGCAGTACTTC.

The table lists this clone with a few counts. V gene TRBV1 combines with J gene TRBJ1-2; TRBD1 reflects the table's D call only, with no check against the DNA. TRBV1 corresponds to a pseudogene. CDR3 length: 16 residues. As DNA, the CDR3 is TGCACCAGCAGCCAACAACCGGGACAGGCTCCCTATGGCTACACCTTC. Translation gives CTSSQQPGQAPYGYTF.

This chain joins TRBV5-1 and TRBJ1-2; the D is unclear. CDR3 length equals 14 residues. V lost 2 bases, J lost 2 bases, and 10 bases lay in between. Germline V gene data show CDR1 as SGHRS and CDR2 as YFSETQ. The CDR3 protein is CASSFLPGNYGYTF. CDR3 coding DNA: TGCGCCAGCAGCTTCTTGCCCGGGAACTATGGCTACACCTTC.

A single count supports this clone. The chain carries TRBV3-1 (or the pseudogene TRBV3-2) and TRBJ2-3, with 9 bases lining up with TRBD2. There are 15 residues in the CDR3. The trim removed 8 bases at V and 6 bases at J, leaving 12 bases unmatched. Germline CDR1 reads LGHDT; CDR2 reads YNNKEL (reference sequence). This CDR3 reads CASRVAGGPRDTQYF. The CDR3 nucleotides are TGTGCCAGCCGGGTCGCGGGAGGGCCTCGGGATACGCAGTATTTT.

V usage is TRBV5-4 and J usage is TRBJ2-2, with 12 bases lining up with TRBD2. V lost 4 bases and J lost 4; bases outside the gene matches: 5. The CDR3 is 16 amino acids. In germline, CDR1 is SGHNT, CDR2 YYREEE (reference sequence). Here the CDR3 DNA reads TGTGCCAGCAGCCCGGCGGGACTAGCGGGCACCGGGGAGCTGTTTTTT. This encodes CASSPAGLAGTGELFF.

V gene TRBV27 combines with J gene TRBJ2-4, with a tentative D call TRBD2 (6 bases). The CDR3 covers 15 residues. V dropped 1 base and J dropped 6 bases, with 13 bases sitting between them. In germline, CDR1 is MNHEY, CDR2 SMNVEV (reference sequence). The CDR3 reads CASSLLGGSGNIQYF. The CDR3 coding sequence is TGTGCCAGCAGTTTATTGGGGGGTTCGGGAAACATTCAGTACTTC.

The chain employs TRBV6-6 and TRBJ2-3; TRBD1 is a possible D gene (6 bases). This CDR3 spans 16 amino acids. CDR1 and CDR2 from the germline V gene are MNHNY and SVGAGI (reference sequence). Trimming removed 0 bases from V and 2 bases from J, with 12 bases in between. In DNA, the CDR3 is TGTGCCAGCAGTTACTCGGTGGGGGCAAACACAGATACGCAGTATTTT. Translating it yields CASSYSVGANTDTQYF.

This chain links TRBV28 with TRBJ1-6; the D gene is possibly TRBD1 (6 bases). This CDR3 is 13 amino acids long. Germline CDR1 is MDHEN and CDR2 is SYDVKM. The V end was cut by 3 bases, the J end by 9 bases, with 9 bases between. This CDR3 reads CASSLPGASPLHF. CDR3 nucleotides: TGTGCCAGCAGTTTGCCAGGGGCTTCACCCCTCCACTTT.

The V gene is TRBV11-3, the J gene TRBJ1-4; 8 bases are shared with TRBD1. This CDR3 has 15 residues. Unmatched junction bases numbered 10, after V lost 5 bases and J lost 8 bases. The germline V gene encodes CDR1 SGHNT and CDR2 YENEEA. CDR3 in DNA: TGTGCCAGCAGCCTCGGACAGGGAAGGGGAGAAAAACTGTTTTTT. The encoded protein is CASSLGQGRGEKLFF.

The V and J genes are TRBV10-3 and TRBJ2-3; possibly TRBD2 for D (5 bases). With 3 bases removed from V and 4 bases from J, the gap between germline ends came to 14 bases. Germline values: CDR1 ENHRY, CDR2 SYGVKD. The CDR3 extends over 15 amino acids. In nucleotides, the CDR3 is TGTGCCATCAGTGAACGAGAGGGCCGTGCAGATACGCAGTATTTT. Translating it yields CAISEREGRADTQYF.

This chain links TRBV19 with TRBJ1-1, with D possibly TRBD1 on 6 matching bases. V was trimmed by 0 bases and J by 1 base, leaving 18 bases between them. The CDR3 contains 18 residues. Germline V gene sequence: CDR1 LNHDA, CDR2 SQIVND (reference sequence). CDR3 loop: CASSIDSYVGQTNTEAFF. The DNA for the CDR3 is TGTGCCAGTAGTATAGATTCCTACGTTGGACAGACGAACACTGAAGCTTTCTTT. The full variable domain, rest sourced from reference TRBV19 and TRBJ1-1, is DGGITQSPKYLFRKEGQNVTLSCEQNLNHDAMYWYRQDPGQGLRLIYYSQIVNDFQKGDIAEGYSVSREKKESFPLTVTSAQKNPTAFYLCASSIDSYVGQTNTEAFFGQGTRLTVV.

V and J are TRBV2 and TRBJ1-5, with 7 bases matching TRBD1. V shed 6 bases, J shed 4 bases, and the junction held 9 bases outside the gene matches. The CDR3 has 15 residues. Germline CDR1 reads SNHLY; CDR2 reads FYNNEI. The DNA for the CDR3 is TGTGCCAGCAGGGTCCACAGGGGAGTGAATCAGCCCCAGCATTTT. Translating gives CASRVHRGVNQPQHF.

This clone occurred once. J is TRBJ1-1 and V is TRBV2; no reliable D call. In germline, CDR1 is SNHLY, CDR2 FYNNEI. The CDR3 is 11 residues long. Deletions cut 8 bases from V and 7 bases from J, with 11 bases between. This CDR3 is CASDTVLEAFF. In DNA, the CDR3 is TGTGCCAGCGACACTGTTCTTGAAGCTTTCTTT.

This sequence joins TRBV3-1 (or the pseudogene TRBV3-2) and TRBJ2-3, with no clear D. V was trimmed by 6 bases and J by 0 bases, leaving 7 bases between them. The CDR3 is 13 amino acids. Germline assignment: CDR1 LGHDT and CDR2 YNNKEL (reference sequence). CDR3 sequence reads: CASRLGSTDTQYF. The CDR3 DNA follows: TGTGCCAGCAGACTCGGTAGCACAGATACGCAGTATTTT.

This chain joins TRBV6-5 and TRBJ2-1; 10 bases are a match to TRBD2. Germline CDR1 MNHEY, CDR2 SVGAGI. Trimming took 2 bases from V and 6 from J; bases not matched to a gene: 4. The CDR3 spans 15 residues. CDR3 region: CASSYPGTSVNEQFF. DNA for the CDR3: TGTGCCAGCAGTTACCCCGGGACTAGCGTCAATGAGCAGTTCTTC.

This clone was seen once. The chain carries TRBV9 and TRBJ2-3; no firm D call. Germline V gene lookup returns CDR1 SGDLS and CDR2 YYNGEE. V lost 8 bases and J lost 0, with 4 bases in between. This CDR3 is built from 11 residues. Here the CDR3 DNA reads TGTGCCAGTTCTAGCACAGATACGCAGTATTTT. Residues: CASSSTDTQYF.

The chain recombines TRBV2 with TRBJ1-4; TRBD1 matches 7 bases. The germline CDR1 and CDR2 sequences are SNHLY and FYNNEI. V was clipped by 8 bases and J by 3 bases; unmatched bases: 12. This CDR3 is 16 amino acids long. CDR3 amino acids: CASFRDRGYPNEKLFF. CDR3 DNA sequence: TGTGCCAGCTTCCGGGACAGAGGGTATCCTAATGAAAAACTGTTTTTT.

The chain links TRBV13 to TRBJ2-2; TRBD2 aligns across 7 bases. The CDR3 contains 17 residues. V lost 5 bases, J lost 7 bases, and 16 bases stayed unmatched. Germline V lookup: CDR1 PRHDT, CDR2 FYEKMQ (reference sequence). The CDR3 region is CASSTVARESRRGELFF. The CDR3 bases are TGTGCCAGCAGCACAGTGGCGCGGGAGAGTCGTCGCGGGGAGCTGTTTTTT.

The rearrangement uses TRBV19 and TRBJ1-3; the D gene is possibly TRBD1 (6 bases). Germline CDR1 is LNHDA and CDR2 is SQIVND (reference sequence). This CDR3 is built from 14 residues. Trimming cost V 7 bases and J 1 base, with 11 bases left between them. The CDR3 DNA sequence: TGTGCCAGTACCGGGGGGCGTTCTGGAAACACCATATATTTT. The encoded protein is CASTGGRSGNTIYF.

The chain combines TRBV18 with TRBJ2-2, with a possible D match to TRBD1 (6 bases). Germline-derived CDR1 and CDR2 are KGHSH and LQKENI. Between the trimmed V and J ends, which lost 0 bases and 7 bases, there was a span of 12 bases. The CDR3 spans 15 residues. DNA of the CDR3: TGTGCCAGCTCACCACCCCAGGGGCTAAGCGGGGAGCTGTTTTTT. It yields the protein CASSPPQGLSGELFF.

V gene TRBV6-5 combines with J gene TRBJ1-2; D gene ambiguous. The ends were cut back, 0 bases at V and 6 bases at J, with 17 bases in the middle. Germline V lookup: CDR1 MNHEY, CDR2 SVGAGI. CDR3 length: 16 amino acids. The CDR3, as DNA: TGTGCCAGCAGTTACTCCCATTTTGAGGGAAGCAATGGCTACACCTTC. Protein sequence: CASSYSHFEGSNGYTF.